What follows are 7 T cell receptor beta chains derived from one specimen sequenced in a study of regulatory T cells in long-lasting Graves disease. Time point denoted: newly diagnosed GD, antithyroid drugs for less than 3 months. Extracted PBMC RNA gave rise to the TCR library. Construction of TCR beta libraries relied on iRepertoire HTBI primers and on Arm-PCR targeting CDR3 regions. TCRdb processed the multiplex PCR reads anew with MiXCR; each CDR3 protein has one entry. The sample records about 400,000 distinct CDR3 sequences, 15% being singletons. These data also formed part of another study, on T cells in Graves' hyperthyroidism and ophthalmopathy.

This specimen was peripheral blood mononuclear cells (PBMCs), taken at new diagnosis, from a patient treated with antithyroid drugs. The receptor set was obtained from a middle-aged woman with Graves disease.

The chain is built from TRBV11-2 and TRBJ2-3, with TRBD2 identical over 7 bases. The V gene's germline CDR1 is SGHAT and CDR2 FQNNGV. The CDR3 is 16 amino acids. V was clipped by 3 bases and J by 4 bases; unmatched bases: 10. The CDR3, as DNA: TGTGCCAGCAGCTTTGGGGGGGACCTACTACCAGATACGCAGTATTTT. Protein product: CASSFGGDLLPDTQYF.

This clonotype was seen repeatedly, ten times or more. This chain uses TRBV11-3 with TRBJ2-5; D unresolved. This CDR3 has 16 residues. Germline V gene data show CDR1 as SGHNT and CDR2 as YENEEA. Deletions cut 1 base from V and 7 bases from J, with 19 bases between. CDR3 sequence: CASSLGWPSPDGTQYF. For the CDR3, the DNA is TGTGCCAGCAGCTTAGGGTGGCCCAGCCCAGACGGGACCCAGTACTTC. The whole variable domain, filled in from reference TRBV11-3 and TRBJ2-5, reads EAGVVQSPRYKIIEKKQPVAFWCNPISGHNTLYWYLQNLGQGPELLIRYENEEAVDDSQLPKDRFSAERLKGVDSTLKIQPAELGDSAVYLCASSLGWPSPDGTQYFGPGTRLLVL.

As for this clonotype: Given a far larger clone just one base away, this is likely a sequencing read error. This chain joins TRBV24-1 and TRBJ2-7, with D perhaps TRBD1 (5 bases). Germline V gene sequence: CDR1 KGHDR, CDR2 SFDVKD. CDR3 length: 14 amino acids. V was clipped by 1 base and J by 7 bases, with 13 bases between them. This chain's CDR3 is CATSDFRQNNEQYF. CDR3 bases: TGTGCCACCAGTGATTTCCGACAGAACAATGAGCAGTACTTC.

This clonotype was seen a handful of times. The chain joins TRBV12-3 or TRBV12-4 to TRBJ1-1; D is unclear. V was clipped by 7 bases and J by 4 bases, with 16 bases between them. The CDR3 spans 14 residues. CDR3 loop: CASTLPTESTEAFF. The CDR3 DNA is TGTGCCAGCACCTTGCCGACCGAGAGCACTGAAGCTTTCTTT.

Ten or more counts support this clonotype. The chain combines TRBV11-3 with TRBJ2-1; D might be TRBD1 or TRBD2, each matching 5 bases. V lost 5 bases and J 5 bases, leaving 13 bases between the germline ends. The CDR3 has 14 amino acids. Germline CDR1 is SGHNT and CDR2 is YENEEA. The CDR3 sequence is CASSPGTSHNEQFF. The CDR3 DNA reads TGTGCCAGCAGCCCCGGGACCTCACACAATGAGCAGTTCTTC. Supplemented by reference TRBV11-3 and TRBJ2-1, the full variable domain reads EAGVVQSPRYKIIEKKQPVAFWCNPISGHNTLYWYLQNLGQGPELLIRYENEEAVDDSQLPKDRFSAERLKGVDSTLKIQPAELGDSAVYLCASSPGTSHNEQFFGPGTRLTVL.

This clonotype was detected only a few times. The rearrangement links TRBV7-9 to TRBJ1-4; TRBD1 agrees at 8 bases. The CDR3 extends over 16 amino acids. V gave up 4 bases and J gave up 6 bases; unmatched junction bases: 10. Looked up from germline, CDR1 is SEHNR and CDR2 is FQNEAQ (reference sequence). Here the CDR3 DNA reads TGTGCCAGCAGCTCCACCTCCGGGACAGGTGATGAAAAACTGTTTTTT. This encodes CASSSTSGTGDEKLFF.

The chain has TRBV27 and TRBJ2-3, with 15 bases that match TRBD2. The CDR3 extends over 17 amino acids. With V trimmed by 2 bases and J by 7 bases, 7 bases remained unmatched. Germline V gives CDR1 MNHEY, CDR2 SMNVEV (reference sequence). CDR3 amino acids: CASSLQGLAGGSNTQYF. CDR3 DNA: TGTGCCAGCAGTTTACAGGGACTAGCGGGAGGTTCAAATACGCAGTATTTT.